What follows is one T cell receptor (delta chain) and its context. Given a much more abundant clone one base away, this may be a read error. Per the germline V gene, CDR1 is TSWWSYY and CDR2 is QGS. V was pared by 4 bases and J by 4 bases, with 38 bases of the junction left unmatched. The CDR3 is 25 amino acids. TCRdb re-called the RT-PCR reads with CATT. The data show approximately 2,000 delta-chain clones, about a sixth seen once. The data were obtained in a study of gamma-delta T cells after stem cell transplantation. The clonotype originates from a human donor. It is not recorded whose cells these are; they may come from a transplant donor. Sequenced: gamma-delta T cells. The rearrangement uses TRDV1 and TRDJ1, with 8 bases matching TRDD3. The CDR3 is CALGGLPLYWGFKGAMPSSIDKLIF. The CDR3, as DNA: TGTGCTCTTGGGGGACTACCTCTGTACTGGGGGTTTAAGGGGGCTATGCCCTCGAGCATCGATAAACTCATCTTT.